Ten or more counts support the clone carrying this TCR beta chain. This sample was taken from a study of T cells in Graves' hyperthyroidism and ophthalmopathy. Amplified TCR beta CDR3 regions came from RNA transcripts. HTBI primers were used for first-round RT-PCR of the TCR CDR3. TCRdb ran MiXCR on the multiplex PCR reads and lists one entry per CDR3 protein. Of around 350,000 distinct CDR3 sequences listed, 15% to 17% are singletons. The CDR3 extends over 14 amino acids. The J segment lost 9 bases and the V segment lost 1 base, leaving 5 bases of the junction unmatched. The sequenced sample was blood. The clonotype was recovered from a woman younger than 30 with Graves' hyperthyroidism that later progressed to Graves' ophthalmopathy. The chain couples TRBV12-3 or TRBV12-4 to TRBJ2-1; 8 bases map to TRBD2. As DNA, the CDR3 is TGTGCCAGCAGTTTAGACCTCGCGGGAGGTGAGCAGTTCTTC. It encodes CASSLDLAGGEQFF.